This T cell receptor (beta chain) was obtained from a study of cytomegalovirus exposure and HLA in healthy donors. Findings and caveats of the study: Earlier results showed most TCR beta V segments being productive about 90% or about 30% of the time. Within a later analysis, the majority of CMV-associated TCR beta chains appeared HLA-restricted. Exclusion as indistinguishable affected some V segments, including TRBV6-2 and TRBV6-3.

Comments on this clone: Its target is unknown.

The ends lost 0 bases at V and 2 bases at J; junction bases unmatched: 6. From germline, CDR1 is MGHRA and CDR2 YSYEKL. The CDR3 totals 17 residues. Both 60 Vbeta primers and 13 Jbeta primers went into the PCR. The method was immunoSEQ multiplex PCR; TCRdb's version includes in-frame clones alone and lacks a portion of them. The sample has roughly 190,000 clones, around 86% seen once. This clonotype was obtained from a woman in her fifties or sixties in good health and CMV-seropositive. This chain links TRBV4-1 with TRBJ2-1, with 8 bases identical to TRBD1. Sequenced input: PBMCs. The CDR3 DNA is TGCGCCAGCAGCCAAGACCCAGCAGGGGGCACCTACAATGAGCAGTTCTTC. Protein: CASSQDPAGGTYNEQFF.